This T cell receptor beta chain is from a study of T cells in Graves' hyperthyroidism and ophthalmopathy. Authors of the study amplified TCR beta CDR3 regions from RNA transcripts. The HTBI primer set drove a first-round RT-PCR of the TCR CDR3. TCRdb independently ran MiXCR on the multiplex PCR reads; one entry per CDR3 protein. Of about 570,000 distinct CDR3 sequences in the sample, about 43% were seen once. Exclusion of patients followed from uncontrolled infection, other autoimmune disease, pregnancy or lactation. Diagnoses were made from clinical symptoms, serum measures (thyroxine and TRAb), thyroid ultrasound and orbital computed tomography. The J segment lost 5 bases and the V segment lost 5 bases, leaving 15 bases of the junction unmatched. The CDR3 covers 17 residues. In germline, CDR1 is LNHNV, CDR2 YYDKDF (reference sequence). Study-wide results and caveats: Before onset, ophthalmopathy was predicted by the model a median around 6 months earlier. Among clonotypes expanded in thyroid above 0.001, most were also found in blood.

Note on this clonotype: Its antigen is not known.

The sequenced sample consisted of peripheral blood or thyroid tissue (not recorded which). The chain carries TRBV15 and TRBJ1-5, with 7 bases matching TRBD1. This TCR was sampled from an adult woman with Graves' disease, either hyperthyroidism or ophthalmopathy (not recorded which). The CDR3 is CATSAEISGQNYQPQHF. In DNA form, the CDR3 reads TGTGCCACCAGCGCCGAAATATCGGGACAGAACTATCAGCCCCAGCATTTT.